Listed below are T cell receptor beta chains from one sample, sequenced in a study of molecular identifiers for immune sequencing clone quantification. One entry per CDR3 protein results from TCRdb running MiXCR on the PCR reads. This sample yields 85,000 to 90,000 distinct CDR3 sequences, of which 20% to 25% are seen a single time; around 0.77% belongs to the top ten. The sequenced sample was naive CD8+ T cells from blood, with Jurkat cell RNA spiked in. The receptors come from a human donor in good health. Some libraries in this study had Jurkat cell RNA spiked in. Each CDR3 is given without its conserved first and last residue. Clone size is stated in some rows and not others, as once, few, many or a class when expanded.

len: 12
j_gene: TRBJ2-7
v_gene: TRBV9
abundance: many
CDR3aa: ASSVGGGTGEQY

len: 11
j_gene: TRBJ1-2
v_gene: TRBV12-3/TRBV12-4
abundance: NA
CDR3aa: ASSPRARYGYT

len: 12
j_gene: TRBJ2-3
v_gene: TRBV5-1
abundance: many
CDR3aa: ASSLDGSTDTQY

len: 12
j_gene: TRBJ2-3
v_gene: TRBV7-2
abundance: many
CDR3aa: ASSAGAVTDTQY

len: 12
j_gene: TRBJ2-7
v_gene: TRBV14
abundance: many
CDR3aa: ASSPRGGPYEQY

len: 11
j_gene: TRBJ2-7
v_gene: TRBV20-1
abundance: few
CDR3aa: SATTGATYEQY

len: 10
j_gene: TRBJ2-7
v_gene: TRBV27
abundance: many
CDR3aa: ASSLTRGEQY

len: 14
j_gene: TRBJ2-2
v_gene: TRBV13
abundance: NA
CDR3aa: ASSIDRGRGTGELF

len: 12
j_gene: TRBJ2-5
v_gene: TRBV7-3
abundance: few
CDR3aa: ASSPSLGVETQY

len: 11
j_gene: TRBJ1-6
v_gene: TRBV27
abundance: few
CDR3aa: ASSFAGNSPLH

len: 12
j_gene: TRBJ1-1
v_gene: TRBV9
abundance: few
CDR3aa: ASSVDGGNTEAF

len: 15
j_gene: TRBJ1-1
v_gene: TRBV4-3
abundance: many
CDR3aa: ASSQQMGQGFRTEAF

len: 10
j_gene: TRBJ2-1
v_gene: TRBV4-1
abundance: few
CDR3aa: ASSVGYNEQF

len: 14
j_gene: TRBJ2-3
v_gene: TRBV23-1
abundance: many
CDR3aa: ASSQCGRWGTDTQY

len: 11
j_gene: TRBJ1-1
v_gene: TRBV27
abundance: many
CDR3aa: ASSLMTGTEAF

len: 11
j_gene: TRBJ1-1
v_gene: TRBV5-1
abundance: NA
CDR3aa: ASSLEENTEAI

len: 15
j_gene: TRBJ2-6
v_gene: TRBV7-6
abundance: many
CDR3aa: ASSLETGGSGANVLT

len: 15
j_gene: TRBJ2-1
v_gene: TRBV4-3
abundance: many
CDR3aa: ASSRTGLVKMRNEQF

len: 13
j_gene: TRBJ2-3
v_gene: TRBV27
abundance: NA
CDR3aa: ASSFGPPSTDTQY

len: 12
j_gene: TRBJ1-1
v_gene: TRBV19
abundance: few
CDR3aa: ASSITGLNTEAF

len: 10
j_gene: TRBJ2-7
v_gene: TRBV28
abundance: many
CDR3aa: ASSLVGYEQY

len: 13
j_gene: TRBJ2-3
v_gene: TRBV5-1
abundance: many
CDR3aa: ASSLLGVSTDTQY

len: 13
j_gene: TRBJ2-5
v_gene: TRBV18
abundance: NA
CDR3aa: ASSHRDRSQETQY

len: 13
j_gene: TRBJ1-1
v_gene: TRBV19
abundance: NA
CDR3aa: ASSTGGWGNTEAF

len: 15
j_gene: TRBJ1-2
v_gene: TRBV11-2
abundance: NA
CDR3aa: ASSTPGAGRDNYGYT

len: 13
j_gene: TRBJ2-2
v_gene: TRBV13
abundance: NA
CDR3aa: ASSRTSGEPGELF

len: 12
j_gene: TRBJ2-2
v_gene: TRBV13
abundance: many
CDR3aa: ASSLGGATGELF

len: 15
j_gene: TRBJ2-1
v_gene: TRBV5-1
abundance: many
CDR3aa: ASSSGTQGSYYNEQF

len: 14
j_gene: TRBJ2-7
v_gene: TRBV4-3
abundance: few
CDR3aa: ASSQVRGSVFYEQY

len: 13
j_gene: TRBJ2-7
v_gene: TRBV11-2
abundance: few
CDR3aa: ASTLPGQGRNEQY

len: 11
j_gene: TRBJ1-4
v_gene: TRBV29-1
abundance: NA
CDR3aa: SVLTGGDENLF

len: 14
j_gene: TRBJ1-2
v_gene: TRBV19
abundance: NA
CDR3aa: ASSPLIGTGNYGYT

len: 16
j_gene: TRBJ2-2
v_gene: TRBV9
abundance: many
CDR3aa: ASSDPGLAGGYTGELF

len: 14
j_gene: TRBJ2-3
v_gene: TRBV7-9
abundance: many
CDR3aa: ASSLVLGERADTQY

len: 13
j_gene: TRBJ2-3
v_gene: TRBV15
abundance: NA
CDR3aa: ATSFWGGLQDTQY

len: 11
j_gene: TRBJ2-7
v_gene: TRBV5-1
abundance: few
CDR3aa: ASSLGDRHEQY

len: 14
j_gene: TRBJ1-2
v_gene: TRBV6-2/TRBV6-3
abundance: many
CDR3aa: ASSRSRDRQNYGYT

len: 15
j_gene: TRBJ2-5
v_gene: TRBV12-3/TRBV12-4
abundance: NA
CDR3aa: ASSQGSPKPTKETQY

len: 11
j_gene: TRBJ2-2
v_gene: TRBV29-1
abundance: many
CDR3aa: SVRREDTGELF

len: 13
j_gene: TRBJ1-5
v_gene: TRBV7-9
abundance: many
CDR3aa: ASSLVGSSNQPQH

len: 8
j_gene: TRBJ2-7
v_gene: TRBV12-3/TRBV12-4
abundance: many
CDR3aa: ASSSSEQY